The 9 T cell receptor beta chains below come from one sample, sequenced in a study of blood T cell repertoires in COVID-19. Profiling relied on immunoSEQ multiplex PCR, and the TCRdb table lists in-frame clones only, not all of them. In the table there are tens of thousands of clones, around nine tenths of which are singletons. The sequenced material came from peripheral blood. The receptors here all came from a man between 45 and 60 years old with active or convalescent COVID-19.

The gene calls are TRBV3-1 (or the pseudogene TRBV3-2) and TRBJ1-2, with TRBD1 matching 9 bases. The CDR3 is 14 amino acids. The germline gives CDR1 LGHDT, CDR2 YNNKEL (reference sequence). J was trimmed by 7 bases and V by 3 bases; bases with no gene match: 6. CDR3 DNA: TGTGCCAGCAGCCAGACGGGACAGGGTTCTGGCTACACCTTC. Translated, it gives CASSQTGQGSGYTF.

In regard to this clone: An end of the junction differs from the germline gene, which may be a read error. The chain uses TRBV3-1 (or the pseudogene TRBV3-2) and TRBJ2-7, with 7 positions matching TRBD2. The CDR3 extends over 14 amino acids. Looked up from germline, CDR1 is LGHDT and CDR2 is YNNKEL (reference sequence). The CDR3, as DNA: TGTGCCAGCACCCAAGGCGGGGGAAACTACGAGCAGTACTTC. Translation gives CASTQGGGNYEQYF.

The chain's CDR3 is CASSTSRDNYGYTF. Written as DNA, the CDR3 is TGTGCCAGCAGTACAAGTCGGGATAACTATGGCTACACCTTC. The gene calls are TRBV7-2 and TRBJ1-2; no firm D call. The V end lost 6 bases, the J end lost 1 base, and 12 bases lay between the germline ends. The CDR3 consists of 14 residues. The germline gives CDR1 SGHTA, CDR2 FQGNSA.

This chain uses TRBV14 with TRBJ2-3, with a weak D call TRBD2 (6 bases). V lost 1 base and J lost 2, with 10 bases in between. Germline assignment: CDR1 SGHDN and CDR2 FVKESK. This CDR3 contains 15 residues. CDR3 sequence reads: CASSQAGELTDTQYF. DNA of the CDR3: TGTGCCAGCAGCCAAGCGGGGGAGCTCACAGATACGCAGTATTTT.

V and J are TRBV28 and TRBJ2-7, with TRBD1 matching over 10 bases. Germline V gene sequence: CDR1 MDHEN, CDR2 SYDVKM. Unmatched junction bases numbered 9, after V lost 7 bases and J lost 0 bases. This CDR3 has 16 amino acids. The CDR3: CASTRGGQGHSYEQYF. The CDR3 DNA is TGTGCCAGCACCCGGGGGGGACAGGGGCACTCCTACGAGCAGTACTTC.

The chain joins TRBV9 to TRBJ1-5; D is possibly TRBD1 (5 bases). V was clipped by 1 base and J by 1 base, with 9 bases between them. CDR3 length equals 15 residues. CDR1 SGDLS and CDR2 YYNGEE come from the germline V gene. The CDR3 loop reads CASSVSGESNQPQHF. The CDR3 DNA is TGTGCCAGCAGCGTATCGGGGGAGAGCAATCAGCCCCAGCATTTT.

This chain links TRBV5-1 with TRBJ2-2, with D maybe TRBD2 (6 bases). Trimming took off 0 bases at V and 0 bases at J, with 9 bases between the two ends. CDR1 SGHRS and CDR2 YFSETQ come from the germline V gene. This CDR3 has 16 residues. CDR3 coding DNA: TGCGCCAGCAGCTTGGGAGGCGGGGCGAACACCGGGGAGCTGTTTTTT. As protein: CASSLGGGANTGELFF.

There are a few counts of this clone. This rearrangement joins TRBV6-6 to TRBJ2-3; D remains ambiguous. This CDR3 region has 11 residues. Germline CDR1 is MNHNY and CDR2 is SVGAGI (reference sequence). Trimming cost V 2 bases and J 6 bases, with 3 bases left between them. CDR3 sequence reads: CASSYLDTQYF. In DNA form, the CDR3 reads TGTGCCAGCAGTTACCTTGATACGCAGTATTTT.

V is TRBV11-2 and J is TRBJ1-3; TRBD1 matches at 8 bases. Unmatched junction bases numbered 7, after V lost 3 bases and J lost 0 bases. The CDR3 extends over 17 amino acids. The germline V gene encodes CDR1 SGHAT and CDR2 FQNNGV. CDR3 nucleotides: TGTGCCAGCAGCTTGAAACAGGGGGGCGTCTCTGGAAACACCATATATTTT. Translation: CASSLKQGGVSGNTIYF.